This paragraph covers one TCR beta chain sequence. Its antigen is not identified. The sample belongs to a study of vaccination effects on CD4 cells after COVID-19. Study-wide findings and caveats: In the study, convalescent patients were few, and early post-infection timepoints were absent.

This table comes from immunoSEQ multiplex PCR, and its TCRdb copy is limited to in-frame clones, with some not included. The table shows tens of thousands of clones, with around 68% occurring only once. ViraFEST expansion of antigen-specific CD4+ T cells with viral peptide pools preceded sequencing. When around ten days of culture had elapsed, CD4+ T cells were isolated. Absence of prior SARS-CoV-2 infection characterized the vaccine recipients, who showed negative nucleocapsid antibodies. At days 3 and 7, half of the medium was exchanged for IL-2 medium. CDR1 and CDR2 (germline): SGHKS, YYEKEE (reference sequence). The CDR3 totals 16 residues. V lost 3 bases to trimming and J lost 2 bases; unmatched junction nucleotides: 5.

The chain employs TRBV5-5 and TRBJ1-5; TRBD1 aligns across 10 bases. This receptor was obtained from a human donor who received a COVID-19 vaccine. Sequenced here: CD4+ T cells from PBMCs cultured with SARS-CoV-2 spike peptides, sampled before COVID-19 vaccination. The CDR3 protein is CASSYAGTGGNQPQHF. For the CDR3, the DNA is TGTGCCAGCAGCTACGCCGGGACAGGGGGCAATCAGCCCCAGCATTTT.